Listed here are 28 T cell receptor beta chains from one sample, sequenced in a study of blood T cell repertoires in COVID-19. The repertoire was sequenced with immunoSEQ multiplex PCR; TCRdb's copy has only in-frame clones and lacks some. The table includes tens of thousands of clones, around 85% detected once. The source material was peripheral blood. Every receptor here comes from a man older than 75 with acute or convalescent COVID-19.

The chain has TRBV10-3 and TRBJ2-1; 9 positions match TRBD2. Germline lookup yields CDR1 ENHRY and CDR2 SYGVKD. Trimming removed 3 bases from V and 5 bases from J; junction bases left unmatched: 2. The CDR3 consists of 14 residues. CDR3 DNA: TGTGCCATCAGTGAAGGCGGGAGGGACAATGAGCAGTTCTTC. Translating it yields CAISEGGRDNEQFF.

The CDR3 DNA reads TGTGCCATATATCGGACAGGGATGAACACTGAAGCTTTCTTT. Translated, it gives CAIYRTGMNTEAFF. The V and J genes are TRBV6-5 and TRBJ1-1, with TRBD1 matching 8 bases. The germline CDR1 and CDR2 sequences are MNHEY and SVGAGI. The CDR3 totals 14 residues. Unmatched junction bases numbered 7, after V lost 10 bases and J lost 0 bases.

The chain carries TRBV19 and TRBJ1-3; D possibly corresponds to TRBD1 (5 bases). The V and J ends lost 7 bases and 0 bases respectively, with 16 bases between them. This CDR3 region has 16 residues. From germline, CDR1 is LNHDA and CDR2 SQIVND (reference sequence). The CDR3 here is CASKAGGIDSGNTIYF. CDR3 nucleotides: TGTGCCAGTAAAGCGGGGGGGATTGACTCTGGAAACACCATATATTTT.

V and J are TRBV27 and TRBJ1-6; TRBD1 is a possible D gene (6 bases). Trimming stripped 5 bases from V and 6 bases from J, with 14 bases between. The CDR3 extends over 15 amino acids. Germline V gives CDR1 MNHEY, CDR2 SMNVEV (reference sequence). Written as DNA, the CDR3 is TGTGCCAGCAGTCTTATCCAGGGGTTTAATTCACCCCTCCACTTT. It is translated as CASSLIQGFNSPLHF.

The chain has TRBV6-5 and TRBJ1-1; a weak D match, TRBD1 (5 bases). From germline, CDR1 is MNHEY and CDR2 SVGAGI. Trimming removed 0 bases from V and 4 bases from J, with 15 bases in between. The CDR3 is 16 amino acids. The CDR3 DNA follows: TGTGCCAGCAGTTACTCACGGAGTACAGGACCCACTGAAGCTTTCTTT. Its translation: CASSYSRSTGPTEAFF.

V and J are TRBV27 and TRBJ2-3; D gene ambiguous. Germline CDR1 MNHEY, CDR2 SMNVEV (reference sequence). This CDR3 contains 14 residues. The germline V and J ends were trimmed by 2 bases and 1 base, with 7 bases remaining between them. CDR3 residues: CASSLVAGTDTQYF. For the CDR3, the DNA is TGTGCCAGCAGTTTAGTTGCGGGCACAGATACGCAGTATTTT.

The chain carries TRBV29-1 and TRBJ2-1; TRBD2 matches at 9 bases. The CDR3 spans 17 residues. V lost 6 bases to trimming and J lost 4 bases; unmatched junction nucleotides: 16. Germline-derived CDR1 and CDR2 are SQVTM and ANQGSEA. The CDR3 is CSVAPLAGFAAYNEQFF. CDR3 nucleotide sequence: TGCAGCGTCGCCCCCCTAGCGGGATTTGCCGCATACAATGAGCAGTTCTTC.

This chain connects TRBV27 to TRBJ1-3, with a tentative D call TRBD1 (6 bases). CDR3 size: 17 residues. Germline CDR1 is MNHEY and CDR2 is SMNVEV (reference sequence). Trimming left V 6 bases short and J 0 bases short, with 18 bases between. Here the CDR3 reads CASRLLGQPSSGNTIYF. The CDR3 nucleotides are TGTGCCAGCAGGCTTCTTGGACAGCCGAGCTCTGGAAACACCATATATTTT.

The gene calls are TRBV20-1 and TRBJ2-7, with D perhaps matching TRBD1 (6 bases). The V gene's germline CDR1 is DFQATT and CDR2 SNEGSKA (reference sequence). Trimming pared 6 bases from V and 6 bases from J, leaving 12 bases between. The CDR3 covers 11 residues. CDR3 nucleotides: TGCAGTGCCACTCAAGGGGGCGAGCAGTACTTC. Amino acids: CSATQGGEQYF.

The chain couples TRBV29-1 to TRBJ1-2; 9 bases map to TRBD1. The length of the CDR3 is 14 residues. The germline CDR1 and CDR2 sequences are SQVTM and ANQGSEA. The V segment lost 6 bases and the J segment 4 bases; nucleotides outside the gene matches: 9. The CDR3 DNA is TGCAGCGTGACAACAGGGGGCAGCGGCTATGGCTACACCTTC. Amino acids: CSVTTGGSGYGYTF.

CDR3 sequence (DNA): TGTGCCAGTGCTAACGGGGTTAGGGAGCTGTTTTTT. Encoded protein: CASANGVRELFF. The chain carries TRBV19 and TRBJ2-2; a possible D gene is TRBD2 (5 bases). V dropped 8 bases and J dropped 9 bases, with 13 bases sitting between them. This CDR3 contains 12 residues. Germline V gene data show CDR1 as LNHDA and CDR2 as SQIVND (reference sequence).

The chain carries TRBV6-5 and TRBJ2-7, with D perhaps TRBD2 (5 bases). This CDR3 comprises 12 residues. The germline V gene encodes CDR1 MNHEY and CDR2 SVGAGI. The V end was cut by 6 bases, the J end by 5 bases, with 11 bases between. The CDR3, as DNA: TGTGCCAGCAGGGACTTCTTCCACGAGCAGTACTTC. Translation gives CASRDFFHEQYF.

The genes are TRBV27 and TRBJ2-7, with 9 bases aligning to TRBD2. This CDR3 is built from 18 residues. In germline, CDR1 is MNHEY, CDR2 SMNVEV (reference sequence). The J segment lost 2 bases and the V segment lost 4 bases, leaving 15 bases of the junction unmatched. This CDR3 reads CASSSELSGLARTYEQYF. The CDR3 DNA is TGTGCCAGCAGTTCGGAATTATCAGGACTAGCGAGAACCTACGAGCAGTACTTC.

This clone occurred a few times. The rearrangement uses TRBV5-4 and TRBJ2-7; D is possibly TRBD2 (6 bases). V lost 5 bases, J lost 7 bases, and 16 bases lay in between. The germline V gene has CDR1 SGHNT and CDR2 YYREEE (reference sequence). CDR3 length equals 13 residues. For the CDR3, the DNA is TGTGCCAGCAGGCCGGAGGGCCGTTGGGAGCAGTACTTC. Its translation is CASRPEGRWEQYF.

This chain uses TRBV2 with TRBJ1-5, with 11 bases that match TRBD1. The CDR3 extends over 16 amino acids. Looked up from germline, CDR1 is SNHLY and CDR2 is FYNNEI. The V and J ends lost 7 bases and 0 bases, in that order; junction bases with no gene match: 5. DNA of the CDR3: TGTGCCAGCATGGGGACAGGGGGAAATAGCAATCAGCCCCAGCATTTT. This encodes CASMGTGGNSNQPQHF.

The chain is built from TRBV27 and TRBJ2-3, with TRBD2 identical over 8 bases. The germline CDR1 and CDR2 sequences are MNHEY and SMNVEV (reference sequence). V dropped 8 bases and J dropped 1; count of bases not matched to a gene: 8. The CDR3 runs 15 residues. The CDR3 DNA is TGTGCCAGCCACCACCGGGGGGGGCGCACAGATACGCAGTATTTT. Protein: CASHHRGGRTDTQYF.

V gene TRBV11-1 combines with J gene TRBJ2-1; tentatively, D is TRBD1 (6 bases). Trimming removed 5 bases at V and 12 bases at J, with 20 bases between. The germline CDR1 and CDR2 sequences are SGHAT and FQDESV (reference sequence). The CDR3 has 14 residues. Written as DNA, the CDR3 is TGTGCCAGCAGCGTCTCGACAGGTTACAGTGGGCAGTTCTTC. Protein sequence: CASSVSTGYSGQFF.

The CDR3 nucleotides read TGTGCCAGCACCATCCTCCGGGGGACGGGACTCTACAATGAGCAGTTCTTC. Translation: CASTILRGTGLYNEQFF. The gene calls are TRBV7-2 and TRBJ2-1; TRBD2 might be the D (6 bases). CDR3 size: 17 residues. Germline assignment: CDR1 SGHTA and CDR2 FQGNSA. The V and J ends lost 7 bases and 3 bases respectively, with 22 bases between them.

This clone was picked up one time. The chain carries TRBV19 and TRBJ1-2; 7 nucleotides line up with TRBD1. Germline CDR1 reads LNHDA; CDR2 reads SQIVND (reference sequence). This CDR3 has 11 amino acids. Unmatched junction bases numbered 1, after V lost 6 bases and J lost 6 bases. CDR3 sequence (DNA): TGTGCCAGTAGGACAGGGAATGGCTACACCTTC. Residues: CASRTGNGYTF. Supplemented by reference TRBV19 and TRBJ1-2, the full variable domain reads DGGITQSPKYLFRKEGQNVTLSCEQNLNHDAMYWYRQDPGQGLRLIYYSQIVNDFQKGDIAEGYSVSREKKESFPLTVTSAQKNPTAFYLCASRTGNGYTFGSGTRLTVV.

The rearrangement links TRBV20-1 to TRBJ1-5, with a weak D call TRBD1 (5 bases). With 3 bases removed from V and 7 bases from J, the gap between germline ends came to 16 bases. Germline V gene data show CDR1 as DFQATT and CDR2 as SNEGSKA (reference sequence). CDR3 length: 14 amino acids. The CDR3 DNA reads TGCAGTGCTAGTCGGACACAGGTCGGGCAGCCCCAGCATTTT. Its translation is CSASRTQVGQPQHF.

V gene TRBV6-5 combines with J gene TRBJ2-1; 15 nucleotides agree with TRBD2. With V trimmed by 8 bases and J by 9 bases, 5 bases remained unmatched. This CDR3 has 14 residues. Germline assignment: CDR1 MNHEY and CDR2 SVGAGI. CDR3: CASGRTSGRGEQFF. DNA of the CDR3: TGTGCCAGCGGGAGGACTAGCGGGAGGGGTGAGCAGTTCTTC.

The chain links TRBV5-1 to TRBJ1-5; D unresolved. Trimming shortened V by 0 bases and J by 0 bases, and 7 bases separated the two germline ends. Germline CDR1 and CDR2: SGHRS and YFSETQ. CDR3 size: 15 residues. The CDR3 DNA reads as TGCGCCAGCAGCTTGGACGGGAATAGCAATCAGCCCCAGCATTTT. Its protein product is CASSLDGNSNQPQHF.

In its sample, this clone was seen a few times. The chain employs TRBV15 and TRBJ2-7; possible D gene TRBD2, 5 bases. Between the trimmed V and J ends, which lost 3 bases and 0 bases, there was a span of 12 bases. From germline, CDR1 is LNHNV and CDR2 YYDKDF (reference sequence). CDR3 length: 15 residues. In DNA, the CDR3 is TGTGCCACCAGCAGGCGGGTAGGGCGCTCCTACGAGCAGTACTTC. Translating gives CATSRRVGRSYEQYF.

This clone was counted a few times. This chain joins TRBV3-1 (or the pseudogene TRBV3-2) and TRBJ2-1; 9 bases align to TRBD2. The trim removed 6 bases at V and 3 bases at J, leaving 3 bases unmatched. This CDR3 spans 14 amino acids. From germline, CDR1 is LGHDT and CDR2 YNNKEL (reference sequence). The CDR3 is CASRLTSGYNEQFF. Written as DNA, the CDR3 is TGTGCCAGCAGGCTGACTAGCGGCTACAATGAGCAGTTCTTC.

The chain combines TRBV7-8 with TRBJ2-7; D remains unclear. V was cut by 5 bases and J by 4 bases, with 9 bases left in between. This CDR3 comprises 12 residues. Germline V gene data show CDR1 as SGHVS and CDR2 as FQNEAQ. Here the CDR3 DNA reads TGTGCCAGCAGCCCCCCCCGTTACGAGCAGTACTTC. Its translation: CASSPPRYEQYF.

This chain joins TRBV7-9 and TRBJ1-1; TRBD1 might be the D (6 bases). CDR3 length equals 14 residues. Per the germline V gene, CDR1 is SEHNR and CDR2 is FQNEAQ (reference sequence). V was cut by 1 base and J by 4 bases, with 10 bases left in between. CDR3 coding DNA: TGTGCCAGCAGCTTAGGACAGGACTTCACTGAAGCTTTCTTT. Translated, it gives CASSLGQDFTEAFF.

The CDR3 here is CSASKSRASRNQPQHF. CDR3 coding DNA: TGCAGTGCTAGTAAATCCAGGGCGTCCCGCAATCAGCCCCAGCATTTT. The chain carries TRBV20-1 and TRBJ1-5; D may be TRBD1 (5 bases). V shed 3 bases and J shed 2 bases, with 17 bases lying between them. This CDR3 is 16 amino acids long. Looked up from germline, CDR1 is DFQATT and CDR2 is SNEGSKA (reference sequence).

The genes are TRBV29-1 and TRBJ2-7; a possible D gene is TRBD1 (5 bases). In germline, CDR1 is SQVTM, CDR2 ANQGSEA. Trimming cost V 4 bases and J 1 base, with 11 bases left between them. This CDR3 spans 13 amino acids. In DNA form, the CDR3 reads TGCAGCGTTGTGGGCAGGGTGTCCTACGAGCAGTACTTC. This encodes CSVVGRVSYEQYF.